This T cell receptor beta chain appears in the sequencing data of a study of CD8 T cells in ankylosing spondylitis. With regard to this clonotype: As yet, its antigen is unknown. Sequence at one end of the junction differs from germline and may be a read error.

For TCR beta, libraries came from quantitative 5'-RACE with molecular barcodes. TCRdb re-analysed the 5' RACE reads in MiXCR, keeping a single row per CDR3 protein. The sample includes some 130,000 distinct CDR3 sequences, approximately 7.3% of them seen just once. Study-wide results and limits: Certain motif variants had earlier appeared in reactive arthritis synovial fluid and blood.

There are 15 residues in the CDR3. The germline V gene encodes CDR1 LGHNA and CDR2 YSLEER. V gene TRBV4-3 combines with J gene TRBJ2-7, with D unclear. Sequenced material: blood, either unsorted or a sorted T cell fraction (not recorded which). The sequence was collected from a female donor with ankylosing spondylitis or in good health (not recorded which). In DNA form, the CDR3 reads TGCGCCAACAGCCAAGATAGCTCCAGCTCCTACGAGCAGTACTTC. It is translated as CANSQDSSSSYEQYF.